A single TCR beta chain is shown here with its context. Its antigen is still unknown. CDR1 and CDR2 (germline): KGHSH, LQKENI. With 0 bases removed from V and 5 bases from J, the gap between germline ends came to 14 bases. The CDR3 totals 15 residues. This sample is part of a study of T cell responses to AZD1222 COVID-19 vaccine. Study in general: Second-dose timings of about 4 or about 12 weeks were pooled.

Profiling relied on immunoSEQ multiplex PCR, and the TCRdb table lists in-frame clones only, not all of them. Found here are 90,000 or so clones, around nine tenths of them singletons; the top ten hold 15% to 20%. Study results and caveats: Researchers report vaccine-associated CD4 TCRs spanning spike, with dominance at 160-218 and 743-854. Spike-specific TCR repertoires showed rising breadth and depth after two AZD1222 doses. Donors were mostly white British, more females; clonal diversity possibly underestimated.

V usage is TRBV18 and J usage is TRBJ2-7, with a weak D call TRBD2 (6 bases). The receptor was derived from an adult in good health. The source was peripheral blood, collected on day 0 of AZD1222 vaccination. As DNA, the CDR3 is TGTGCCAGCTCACCACCGGCTCGGGGCGGGAACGAGCAGTACTTC. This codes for CASSPPARGGNEQYF.